These 24 T cell receptor beta chains came from one sample sequenced in a study of radiotherapy plus CTLA-4 blockade in lung cancer. Here immunoSEQ multiplex PCR was the method, and the copy in TCRdb shows in-frame clones only, minus some. The sample shows about 49,000 clones, approximately 85% of them seen only once. The material was peripheral blood, obtained from a patient treated with radiotherapy plus ipilimumab. The receptors derive from a human donor with non-small cell lung cancer whose response to radiotherapy plus ipilimumab could not be evaluated.

The J gene is TRBJ2-3, the V gene TRBV9; 10 nucleotides agree with TRBD2. The CDR3 extends over 18 amino acids. The germline V gene has CDR1 SGDLS and CDR2 YYNGEE. V lost 3 bases, J lost 2 bases, and 12 bases stayed unmatched. The CDR3 here is CASSALKAGGLNTDTQYF. DNA of the CDR3: TGTGCCAGCAGCGCCCTTAAAGCGGGAGGGCTTAACACAGATACGCAGTATTTT.

The genes are TRBV2 and TRBJ2-2, with 10 bases identical to TRBD2. In germline, CDR1 is SNHLY, CDR2 FYNNEI. The J segment lost 5 bases and the V segment lost 5 bases, leaving 8 bases of the junction unmatched. The CDR3 consists of 16 residues. CDR3 nucleotides: TGTGCCAGCAGTCCCCTAGCGGGAGTTGGGACCGGGGAGCTGTTTTTT. Its protein is CASSPLAGVGTGELFF. Full variable domain (rest looked up from reference TRBV2 and TRBJ2-2): EPEVTQTPSHQVTQMGQEVILRCVPISNHLYFYWYRQILGQKVEFLVSFYNNEISEKSEIFDDQFSVERPDGSNFTLKIRSTKLEDSAMYFCASSPLAGVGTGELFFGEGSRLTVL.

The V gene is TRBV7-2, the J gene TRBJ2-7; D uncertain. V shed 1 base and J shed 1 base, with 8 bases lying between them. Germline CDR1 is SGHTA and CDR2 is FQGNSA. This CDR3 spans 14 amino acids. CDR3 amino acids: CASSLGAASYEQYF. In DNA, the CDR3 is TGTGCCAGCAGCTTAGGTGCGGCTTCCTACGAGCAGTACTTC. The full variable domain, with the rest looked up from reference TRBV7-2 and TRBJ2-7, is GAGVSQSPSNKVTEKGKDVELRCDPISGHTALYWYRQSLGQGLEFLIYFQGNSAPDKSGLPSDRFSAERTGGSVSTLTIQRTQQEDSAVYLCASSLGAASYEQYFGPGTRLTVT.

This sequence joins TRBV7-6 and TRBJ2-3; D ambiguous. The CDR3 consists of 14 residues. V lost 4 bases and J 0 bases, leaving 8 bases between the germline ends. Germline V gene data show CDR1 as SGHVS and CDR2 as FNYEAQ. CDR3 DNA: TGTGCCAGCAGCTCCCCTATTAGCACAGATACGCAGTATTTT. This codes for CASSSPISTDTQYF.

This clone has a single count. The V call is TRBV7-2, the J call TRBJ2-1; 8 bases line up with TRBD2. CDR3 length equals 17 residues. The germline V gene encodes CDR1 SGHTA and CDR2 FQGNSA. Losses at the gene ends were 6 bases for V and 8 bases for J; bases not matched to a gene: 18. The CDR3 spells CASSATYGRAGGDEQFF. CDR3 bases: TGTGCCAGCAGTGCCACTTACGGGAGGGCCGGTGGGGATGAGCAGTTCTTC. Looking up the rest from reference TRBV7-2 and TRBJ2-1 gives the full variable domain: GAGVSQSPSNKVTEKGKDVELRCDPISGHTALYWYRQSLGQGLEFLIYFQGNSAPDKSGLPSDRFSAERTGGSVSTLTIQRTQQEDSAVYLCASSATYGRAGGDEQFFGPGTRLTVL.

This clone appeared a few times. This chain joins TRBV7-9 and TRBJ1-4, with 11 bases aligning to TRBD1. This CDR3 contains 17 residues. Trimming removed 5 bases from V and 7 bases from J; junction bases left unmatched: 12. Looked up from germline, CDR1 is SEHNR and CDR2 is FQNEAQ (reference sequence). CDR3 amino acids: CASSNGQGADLSEKLFF. The CDR3 DNA reads as TGTGCCAGCAGCAATGGACAGGGGGCGGATCTTAGTGAAAAACTGTTTTTT.

The rearrangement joins TRBV19 to TRBJ1-4, with D tentatively TRBD1 (5 bases). The CDR3 totals 14 residues. Germline V gene data show CDR1 as LNHDA and CDR2 as SQIVND (reference sequence). V was pared by 3 bases and J by 8 bases, with 13 bases between. CDR3 in amino acids: CASSIGGVREKLFF. CDR3 bases: TGTGCCAGTAGTATCGGGGGGGTACGCGAAAAACTGTTTTTT. Using reference TRBV19 and TRBJ1-4 for the parts outside the CDR3, the full variable domain is DGGITQSPKYLFRKEGQNVTLSCEQNLNHDAMYWYRQDPGQGLRLIYYSQIVNDFQKGDIAEGYSVSREKKESFPLTVTSAQKNPTAFYLCASSIGGVREKLFFGSGTQLSVL.

The rearrangement uses TRBV19 and TRBJ2-1, with D maybe TRBD1 (6 bases). This CDR3 region has 15 residues. Germline V gene lookup returns CDR1 LNHDA and CDR2 SQIVND (reference sequence). V shed 5 bases and J shed 2 bases, with 13 bases lying between them. CDR3 coding DNA: TGTGCCAGTAGTTTAATGGACAGCCCCTACAATGAGCAGTTCTTC. Protein product: CASSLMDSPYNEQFF.

V and J are TRBV28 and TRBJ2-7, with TRBD2 identical over 7 bases. The trim removed 8 bases at V and 5 bases at J, leaving 15 bases unmatched. Germline V gives CDR1 MDHEN, CDR2 SYDVKM. The CDR3 has 15 residues. The CDR3 sequence: CASRPGDYLADEQYF. In DNA form, the CDR3 reads TGTGCCAGCCGACCCGGGGACTATCTGGCTGACGAGCAGTACTTC.

This chain joins TRBV7-9 and TRBJ2-5; TRBD2 might be the D (6 bases). TRBJ2-7 explains the end of the DNA better; the J call may be wrong. Germline lookup yields CDR1 SEHNR and CDR2 FQNEAQ (reference sequence). This CDR3 has 13 residues. The DNA of the CDR3 is TGTGCCAGCAGCCCGTATCCGGGGGACGAGCAGTACTTC. As protein: CASSPYPGDEQYF.

The CDR3: CASSQEGQVLHYEQYF. DNA for the CDR3: TGTGCCAGCAGCCAAGAGGGGCAGGTATTGCACTACGAGCAGTACTTC. The rearrangement links TRBV4-2 to TRBJ2-7; weak D call: TRBD1 (5 bases). V lost 0 bases, J lost 3 bases, and 15 bases lay in between. The CDR3 spans 16 residues. Germline assignment: CDR1 LGHNA and CDR2 YNFKEQ.

The J gene is TRBJ2-3, the V gene TRBV28; perhaps TRBD2 as D (5 bases). The V gene's germline CDR1 is MDHEN and CDR2 SYDVKM. The CDR3 has 14 amino acids. V lost 6 bases to trimming and J lost 0 bases, with 10 bases between them. The DNA for the CDR3 is TGTGCCAGCAGCCTACAGCGGAGCACAGATACGCAGTATTTT. This encodes CASSLQRSTDTQYF.

The chain carries TRBV10-3 and TRBJ1-6; D is possibly TRBD1 (5 bases). V dropped 5 bases and J dropped 6 bases, with 11 bases sitting between them. This CDR3 has 14 amino acids. The germline CDR1 and CDR2 sequences are ENHRY and SYGVKD. For the CDR3, the DNA is TGTGCCATCAGTATCCAGGGTGCTAATTCACCCCTCCACTTT. Its protein is CAISIQGANSPLHF.

CDR3 DNA sequence: TGTGCCAGCAGCCCAACGATCAGCTACGAGCAGTACTTC. Its translation is CASSPTISYEQYF. The chain links TRBV2 to TRBJ2-7; D not resolved. Germline loops: CDR1 SNHLY, CDR2 FYNNEI. CDR3 length: 13 amino acids. V was clipped by 6 bases and J by 3 bases, with 12 bases between them.

V and J are TRBV4-1 and TRBJ2-1; 10 nucleotides align to TRBD1. There are 15 residues in the CDR3. The V and J ends lost 8 bases and 2 bases, in that order; junction bases with no gene match: 6. Germline V gene lookup returns CDR1 MGHRA and CDR2 YSYEKL. The DNA for the CDR3 is TGCGCCAGCGGAACCGGGACAGGGGCCTACAATGAGCAGTTCTTC. Protein product: CASGTGTGAYNEQFF.

The chain employs TRBV5-1 and TRBJ1-3; D ambiguous. The CDR3 spans 13 residues. CDR1 and CDR2 (germline): SGHRS, YFSETQ. V was clipped by 10 bases and J by 0 bases, with 11 bases between them. In DNA, the CDR3 is TGCGCCTCGGCGGGTTCCTCTGGAAACACCATATATTTT. Amino acids: CASAGSSGNTIYF.

The chain has TRBV5-5 and TRBJ2-5, with TRBD2 as a possible D gene (5 bases). The assigned J gene may be wrong: the sequence end matches TRBJ2-7 better. Germline V CDR1 and CDR2: SGHKS, YYEKEE (reference sequence). This CDR3 comprises 14 residues. For the CDR3, the DNA is TGTGCCAGCAGCGGGTGGACTCCACCCTACGAGCAGTACTTC. Translating gives CASSGWTPPYEQYF.

The chain joins TRBV10-3 to TRBJ2-7; the D is unclear. The CDR3 totals 16 residues. V shed 0 bases and J shed 5 bases, with 17 bases lying between them. In germline, CDR1 is ENHRY, CDR2 SYGVKD. This CDR3 is CAISESLPNAPNEQYF. The CDR3 DNA follows: TGTGCCATCAGTGAGTCCCTACCCAACGCCCCAAACGAGCAGTACTTC.

Note on this clone: This same CDR3 is encoded by further DNA sequences in the sample. The chain couples TRBV5-1 to TRBJ2-1; 11 bases align to TRBD2. Germline V lookup: CDR1 SGHRS, CDR2 YFSETQ. Trimming took 0 bases from V and 6 from J; bases not matched to a gene: 2. The CDR3 extends over 15 amino acids. The DNA for the CDR3 is TGCGCCAGCAGCTTGGTCGGGACTAGCGGCAATGAGCAGTTCTTC. Amino acid sequence: CASSLVGTSGNEQFF.

CDR3 DNA sequence: TGTGCCAGCAGCTTTGAAAGCCGCTACGAGCAGTACTTC. Translation gives CASSFESRYEQYF. The chain recombines TRBV5-4 with TRBJ2-7; D gene unclear. V lost 2 bases and J 3 bases, leaving 9 bases between the germline ends. The germline gives CDR1 SGHNT, CDR2 YYREEE (reference sequence). The CDR3 spans 13 residues.

This clone turned up a few times. V gene TRBV29-1 combines with J gene TRBJ2-7, with D perhaps matching TRBD1 (5 bases). The germline V gene has CDR1 SQVTM and CDR2 ANQGSEA. The CDR3 is 11 residues long. The V end lost 4 bases, the J end lost 6 bases, and 10 bases lay between the germline ends. As DNA, the CDR3 is TGCAGCGTTGCTAGGGGCAGCGAGCAGTACTTC. Translated: CSVARGSEQYF.

The chain carries TRBV6-6 and TRBJ2-3; D perhaps matches TRBD2 (6 bases). Trimming took off 5 bases at V and 0 bases at J, with 9 bases between the two ends. Germline V lookup: CDR1 MNHNY, CDR2 SVGAGI (reference sequence). There are 14 residues in the CDR3. Here the CDR3 reads CASSRERSTDTQYF. CDR3 sequence (DNA): TGTGCCAGCAGTCGGGAGAGAAGCACAGATACGCAGTATTTT.

V gene TRBV5-1 combines with J gene TRBJ2-1; D is possibly TRBD2 (6 bases). Germline CDR1 and CDR2: SGHRS and YFSETQ. The CDR3 has 16 residues. The ends were cut back, 4 bases at V and 0 bases at J, with 14 bases in the middle. The CDR3 bases are TGCGCCAGCAGCCTTGATGGGGGGAGCTCCTACAATGAGCAGTTCTTC. Its protein product is CASSLDGGSSYNEQFF.

The CDR3, as DNA: TGTGCCAGCAGTTCCCCCCTCGGGGGAACTGAAGCTTTCTTT. It encodes CASSSPLGGTEAFF. The chain has TRBV7-9 and TRBJ1-1; D is possibly TRBD1 (5 bases). This CDR3 spans 14 amino acids. Trimming shortened V by 6 bases and J by 5 bases, and 16 bases separated the two germline ends. Germline loops: CDR1 SEHNR, CDR2 FQNEAQ (reference sequence). Complete variable domain (other parts from reference TRBV7-9 and TRBJ1-1): DTGVSQNPRHKITKRGQNVTFRCDPISEHNRLYWYRQTLGQGPEFLTYFQNEAQLEKSRLLSDRFSAERPKGSFSTLEIQRTEQGDSAMYLCASSSPLGGTEAFFGQGTRLTVV.